This T cell receptor (beta chain) is from a study of PD-1 blockade in classical Hodgkin lymphoma. Study overall: Nivolumab dosed at 3 mg/kg went to patients intravenously every 2 weeks.

With respect to this clone: The target antigen is unknown.

Notes on the study in general: Factors driving the repertoire differences, possibly disease activity or prior therapy, remain undefined. When nivolumab was started under 1 year after ASCT, patients were excluded. Before treatment, TCR diversity in newly diagnosed patients was reportedly lower than in healthy donors.

Produced via immunoSEQ multiplex PCR; TCRdb's table is partial and in-frame only. The sample has approximately 21,000 clones; over 65% are singletons. Specified time point: cycle 4 day 1 (C4D1), after more than 5 weeks of nivolumab. Following autologous stem cell transplantation, relapse occurred in every patient, and exposure to brentuximab vedotin varied. From thawed PBMCs, CD8+ T cells were isolated by magnetic negative selection. The clonotype was recovered from a human donor with classical Hodgkin lymphoma. The sample in question was CD8+ T cells from blood, obtained before the fourth cycle of nivolumab.

The CDR3 reads CASSLSTGGEQYF. In DNA form, the CDR3 reads TGTGCCAGCAGCTTATCGACAGGGGGCGAGCAGTACTTC. V usage is TRBV7-3 and J usage is TRBJ2-7, with 9 bases fitting TRBD1. The V segment lost 2 bases and the J segment 6 bases; nucleotides outside the gene matches: 2. CDR1 and CDR2 (germline): SGHTA, FQGTGA. CDR3 length equals 13 residues.